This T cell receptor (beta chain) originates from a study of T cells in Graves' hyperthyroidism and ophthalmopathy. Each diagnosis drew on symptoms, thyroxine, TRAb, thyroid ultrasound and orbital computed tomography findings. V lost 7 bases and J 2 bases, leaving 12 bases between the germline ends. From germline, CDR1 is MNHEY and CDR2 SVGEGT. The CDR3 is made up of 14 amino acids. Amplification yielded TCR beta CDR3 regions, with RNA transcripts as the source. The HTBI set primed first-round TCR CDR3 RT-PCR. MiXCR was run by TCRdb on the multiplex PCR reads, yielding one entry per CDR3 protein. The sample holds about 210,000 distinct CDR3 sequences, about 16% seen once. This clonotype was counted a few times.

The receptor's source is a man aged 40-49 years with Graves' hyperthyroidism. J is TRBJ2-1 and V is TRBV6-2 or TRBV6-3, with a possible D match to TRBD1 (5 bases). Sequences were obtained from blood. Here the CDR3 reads CASMVGRAYNEQFF. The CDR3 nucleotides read TGTGCCAGCATGGTGGGCAGGGCCTACAATGAGCAGTTCTTC.